This T cell receptor beta chain comes out of a study of T and B cells in COVID-19 patients. Background on the study: Of approximately 19 active-infection patients, about a dozen were critically ill with mechanical ventilation or extracorporeal membrane oxygenation. Of about 20 active-infection patients, 18 carried comorbidities linked to unfavorable COVID-19 outcome.

Each TRB amplification used roughly 220-550 ng of genomic DNA from blood. V lost 6 bases and J 5 bases, leaving 22 bases between the germline ends. Germline CDR1 is MNHEY and CDR2 is SMNVEV (reference sequence). There are 16 residues in the CDR3. Details on this clonotype: Its antigen is currently unknown.

General study results and limits: Few blood samples existed from mildly ill patients during symptoms or early in severe cases.

Multiplex PCR with BIOMED2 TRB-A/B primer pools amplified TRB rearrangements. TCRdb recomputed calls from the multiplex PCR reads with MiXCR, one row per CDR3 protein. The table lists around 6,600 distinct CDR3 sequences, under 40% of them singletons. The receptor's source is a human donor who had recovered from COVID-19. This chain uses TRBV27 with TRBJ1-1, with no clear D. The sample was blood. The CDR3: CASRDLGFSLGTEAFF. CDR3 DNA sequence: TGTGCCAGCAGGGACTTAGGGTTCTCATTAGGTACTGAAGCTTTCTTT.